The rows below give T cell receptor beta chains drawn from one sample of a study of shared clonotypes between healthy human individuals. The data were produced by immunoSEQ multiplex PCR, yet TCRdb's version contains in-frame clones alone and is incomplete. The sample contains 2 million to 2.5 million clones, 85% to 95% of which appear only once. The sample taken for sequencing was naive CD4+ T cells from PBMCs. These receptors were collected from a man aged 18 to 30 in good health. Some clones in this sample may be carry-over from other donors' samples. Both conserved end residues are part of each CDR3. The D gene is left open where the match is weak. Only part of the rows carry a size: once, few, many, or a class if the clone is expanded.

d_gene,abundance,j_gene,v_gene,CDR3aa,CDR3nt
NA,NA,TRBJ1-2,TRBV30,CACNFDGNYGYTF,TGTGCCTGCAACTTCGACGGTAACTATGGCTACACCTTC
NA,NA,TRBJ1-3,TRBV27,CASSRGGAGNTIYF,TGTGCCAGCAGCCGAGGGGGAGCTGGAAACACCATATATTTT
NA,NA,TRBJ2-1,TRBV7-3,CASSPQGSYNEQFF,TGTGCCAGCAGCCCCCAGGGTTCCTACAATGAGCAGTTCTTC
NA,NA,TRBJ2-2,TRBV30,CASNRVNTGELFF,TGTGCCTCCAACAGGGTTAACACCGGGGAGCTGTTTTTT
NA,NA,TRBJ1-3,TRBV2,CASSGMGGNTIYF,TGTGCCAGCAGCGGGATGGGAGGAAACACCATATATTTT
TRBD1,NA,TRBJ1-2,TRBV19,CASSIGITPDRVYGYTF,TGTGCCAGTAGTATAGGTATCACCCCGGACAGGGTCTATGGCTACACCTTC
NA,NA,TRBJ2-1,TRBV18,CASSPSIQTGGTEQFF,TGTGCCAGCTCACCATCGATTCAGACCGGTGGTACTGAGCAGTTCTTC
NA,NA,TRBJ2-5,TRBV18,CASSPRVARQQETQYF,TGTGCCAGCTCACCAAGAGTAGCCAGGCAACAAGAGACCCAGTACTTC
NA,NA,TRBJ2-1,TRBV25-1,CASRGPYGTLVNEQFF,TGTGCCAGCAGAGGTCCGTACGGGACCCTAGTAAATGAGCAGTTCTTC
TRBD1,NA,TRBJ1-1,TRBV2,CASSITGGTEAFF,TGTGCCAGCAGTATAACAGGGGGCACTGAAGCTTTCTTT
TRBD2,NA,TRBJ2-1,TRBV4-2,CASSQERASGRGGYREQFF,TGTGCCAGCAGCCAAGAGAGGGCTAGCGGGAGAGGGGGGTACCGCGAGCAGTTCTTC
TRBD1,NA,TRBJ1-1,TRBV18,CASSREGDRLLAEAFF,TGTGCCAGCTCACGAGAGGGGGACAGACTATTAGCTGAAGCTTTCTTT
TRBD1,NA,TRBJ2-7,TRBV18,CASEKTGDGKQYF,TGTGCCAGCGAAAAGACAGGGGATGGTAAGCAGTACTTC
TRBD2,NA,TRBJ2-7,TRBV7-2,CASSQSGRVYEQYF,TGTGCCAGCAGCCAGAGCGGGAGAGTGTACGAGCAGTACTTC
NA,NA,TRBJ1-1,TRBV6-5,CASSLGHNTEAFF,TGTGCCAGCAGCCTGGGACACAACACTGAAGCTTTCTTT
NA,NA,TRBJ1-1,TRBV5-4,CASSPPGRVTEAFF,TGTGCCAGCAGCCCCCCAGGGAGGGTCACTGAAGCTTTCTTT
NA,NA,TRBJ1-5,TRBV28,CASSFGQTPHNQPQHF,TGTGCCAGCAGTTTCGGGCAGACCCCACACAATCAGCCCCAGCATTTT
TRBD2,NA,TRBJ2-7,TRBV7-8,CASSSTGTSGRLRSYEQYF,TGTGCCAGCAGCTCGACCGGGACTAGCGGGAGGTTGAGGTCCTACGAGCAGTACTTC
NA,NA,TRBJ2-7,TRBV6-5,CASRAGSYEQYF,TGTGCCAGCAGAGCGGGCTCCTACGAGCAGTACTTC
NA,NA,TRBJ1-1,TRBV9,CASTVIGENTEAFF,TGTGCCAGCACCGTGATTGGTGAGAACACTGAAGCTTTCTTT
NA,NA,TRBJ1-1,TRBV28,CASSGQYLGGTEAFF,TGTGCCAGCAGTGGACAGTACCTGGGGGGCACTGAAGCTTTCTTT
NA,NA,TRBJ2-7,TRBV30,CAWTRSYEQYF,TGTGCCTGGACCAGGTCTTACGAGCAGTACTTC
TRBD1,NA,TRBJ1-1,TRBV5-8,CASSLVRGPVTEAFF,TGTGCCAGCAGCTTGGTCAGGGGGCCGGTCACTGAAGCTTTCTTT
TRBD1,NA,TRBJ2-4,TRBV6-1,CASSEALTGSIQYF,TGTGCCAGCAGTGAAGCCCTGACAGGGTCCATTCAGTACTTC
NA,NA,TRBJ1-1,TRBV7-2,CASSLVPMPGAFF,TGTGCCAGCAGCTTAGTACCGATGCCGGGAGCTTTCTTT
NA,NA,TRBJ2-6,TRBV5-1,CASSRFGGTGANVLTF,TGCGCCAGCAGCCGCTTTGGAGGGACTGGGGCCAACGTCCTGACTTTC
TRBD1,NA,TRBJ1-3,TRBV7-2,CASSPQGLAGNTIYF,TGTGCCAGCAGCCCACAGGGGCTCGCCGGAAACACCATATATTTT
TRBD1,NA,TRBJ1-1,TRBV5-1,CASSLYSLRDREAFF,TGCGCCAGCAGCTTGTATTCCCTCCGGGACAGGGAAGCTTTCTTT
NA,NA,TRBJ1-4,TRBV7-2,CASRYGDNEKLFF,TGTGCCAGCAGATATGGGGATAATGAAAAACTGTTTTTT
NA,NA,TRBJ1-2,TRBV19,CASSISGYGYTF,TGTGCCAGTAGTATATCTGGCTATGGCTACACCTTC
NA,NA,TRBJ1-2,TRBV11-2,CASSLVQGSGYTF,TGTGCCAGCAGCTTAGTACAGGGAAGTGGCTACACCTTC
NA,NA,TRBJ1-3,TRBV6-1,CASSKEGGSGNTIYF,TGTGCCAGCAGTAAAGAAGGAGGATCTGGAAACACCATATATTTT
TRBD2,NA,TRBJ2-1,TRBV2,CASSSGREWSEQFF,TGTGCCAGCAGCAGCGGGAGGGAGTGGAGTGAGCAGTTCTTC
NA,NA,TRBJ1-1,TRBV7-2,CASSSGGANTEAFF,TGTGCCAGCAGCTCCGGTGGCGCGAACACTGAAGCTTTCTTT
NA,NA,TRBJ2-2,TRBV21-1,CASSSDGELFF,TGTGCCAGCAGCTCCGACGGGGAGCTGTTTTTT
NA,NA,TRBJ1-5,TRBV6-5,CASRTGNQPQHF,TGTGCCAGCCGAACAGGGAATCAGCCCCAGCATTTT
NA,once,TRBJ2-3,TRBV5-1,CASSLTVADTQYF,TGCGCCAGCAGCTTGACAGTAGCAGATACGCAGTATTTT
TRBD1,NA,TRBJ1-1,TRBV28,CASSIQGGANTEAFF,TGTGCCAGCAGTATCCAGGGGGGGGCCAACACTGAAGCTTTCTTT
NA,NA,TRBJ2-5,TRBV7-2,CASSPHGAQETQYF,TGTGCCAGCAGCCCCCACGGGGCCCAAGAGACCCAGTACTTC
NA,NA,TRBJ2-2,TRBV7-2,CASSLDSLRTNTGELFF,TGTGCCAGCAGCTTAGACAGCCTTAGAACGAACACCGGGGAGCTGTTTTTT
NA,NA,TRBJ2-5,TRBV5-1,CASSSGVFEDPSGQYF,TGCGCCAGCAGCTCCGGGGTGTTCGAAGACCCCTCAGGACAGTACTTC
NA,NA,TRBJ1-2,TRBV5-1,CASSLAQGRNYGYTF,TGCGCCAGCAGCTTGGCCCAGGGCAGAAACTATGGCTACACCTTC
NA,NA,TRBJ2-5,TRBV28,CASSEGRDTLYF,TGTGCCAGCAGCGAGGGTAGGGACACCCTATACTTC
NA,NA,TRBJ2-6,TRBV5-6,CASSLVLTANSGANVLTF,TGTGCCAGCAGCTTGGTTCTTACGGCAAACTCTGGGGCCAACGTCCTGACTTTC
NA,NA,TRBJ2-2,TRBV6-6,CASSSVATRGTGELFF,TGTGCCAGCAGTTCGGTGGCAACCCGGGGCACCGGGGAGCTGTTTTTT
NA,NA,TRBJ1-5,TRBV15,CATRGQSNQPQHF,TGTGCCACCAGGGGGCAGAGCAATCAGCCCCAGCATTTT
NA,NA,TRBJ2-1,TRBV9,CASSVEGESNEQFF,TGTGCCAGCAGCGTCGAGGGGGAGAGCAATGAGCAGTTCTTC
NA,NA,TRBJ1-1,TRBV28,CASPDATGMNTEAFF,TGTGCCTCACCGGACGCAACAGGGATGAACACTGAAGCTTTCTTT
NA,NA,TRBJ2-1,TRBV2,CASSAGGEQFF,TGTGCCAGCAGTGCTGGGGGTGAGCAGTTCTTC
NA,few,TRBJ2-3,TRBV7-3,CASSLRQANTDTQYF,TGTGCCAGCAGCTTAAGGCAGGCTAACACAGATACGCAGTATTTT
NA,NA,TRBJ2-5,TRBV5-1,CASSWGRYQETQYF,TGCGCCAGCAGCTGGGGACGGTACCAAGAGACCCAGTACTTC
NA,NA,TRBJ1-2,TRBV14,CASSQVGANYGYTF,TGTGCCAGCAGCCAAGTTGGGGCTAACTATGGCTACACCTTC
TRBD1,NA,TRBJ1-5,TRBV28,CASSPQGGVQPQHF,TGTGCCAGCAGTCCCCAGGGGGGGGTTCAGCCCCAGCATTTT
NA,NA,TRBJ2-2,TRBV25-1,CASRLSGELFF,TGTGCCAGCAGACTATCAGGGGAGCTGTTTTTT
NA,NA,TRBJ2-4,TRBV5-1,CASSLAGTAAKNIQYF,TGCGCCAGCAGCTTAGCCGGGACCGCCGCCAAAAACATTCAGTACTTC
TRBD1,NA,TRBJ1-2,TRBV30,CAWNTGVRYGYTF,TGTGCCTGGAATACAGGGGTCCGCTATGGCTACACCTTC
NA,NA,TRBJ2-4,TRBV4-1,CASSQYPAEAKNIQYF,TGCGCCAGCAGCCAGTATCCAGCGGAAGCCAAAAACATTCAGTACTTC
NA,NA,TRBJ1-1,TRBV9,CASSKLSNTEAFF,TGTGCCAGCAGCAAGCTTTCCAACACTGAAGCTTTCTTT
TRBD2,NA,TRBJ2-5,TRBV28,CASTFGGLAGGFQETQYF,TGTGCCAGCACCTTCGGGGGACTAGCGGGAGGGTTCCAAGAGACCCAGTACTTC
TRBD1,NA,TRBJ2-5,TRBV7-3,CASSPQGARETQYF,TGTGCCAGCAGCCCACAGGGGGCACGAGAGACCCAGTACTTC